This T cell receptor beta chain was recorded in a study of OX40 agonist ivuxolimab in advanced cancers. Background on the study: Enrollees could have had prior anti-PD-1, anti-PD-L1 or anti-CTLA-4 therapy, which approximately 38% had received.

V was pared by 6 bases and J by 3 bases, with 8 bases of the junction left unmatched. The length of the CDR3 is 15 residues. Germline V gene data show CDR1 as MDHEN and CDR2 as SYDVKM. On cycle 4 day 1 and cycle 7 day 1, as well as at baseline, blood was sampled. Here immunoSEQ multiplex PCR was the method, and the copy in TCRdb shows in-frame clones only, minus some. Among 45,000 to 60,000 clones listed, about nine tenths were seen once. Notes on this clone: Its antigen is unknown.

Study-wide results and caveats: Partial responders receiving 0.1-3.0 mg/kg showed among the lowest clonal expansion.

The chain links TRBV28 to TRBJ1-2; 9 bases agree with TRBD1. The sequence derives from an adult with an advanced solid tumor such as melanoma, head and neck, liver or kidney cancer. The input for sequencing was CD4+ or CD8+ T cells sorted from blood, taken in a trial of the OX40 agonist ivuxolimab. CDR3 nucleotide sequence: TGTGCCAGCAGCCTGGGACAGGGAAGTTACTATGGCTACACCTTC. Protein sequence: CASSLGQGSYYGYTF.